The 21 T cell receptor beta chains below come from one sample, sequenced in a study of beta chain features in type 1 diabetes. Investigators reverse transcribed all isolated RNA, so they sequenced expressed TCRB transcripts. Profiling relied on immunoSEQ multiplex PCR, and the TCRdb table lists in-frame clones only, not all of them. The sample has 350,000 to 450,000 clones, about 14% seen once. Sequencing was done on a sample of naive CD4+ T cells from blood. The receptors here all came from a man younger than 40 in good health.

The rearrangement joins TRBV20-1 to TRBJ2-7; D is possibly TRBD1 or TRBD2 (5 bases each). This CDR3 contains 11 residues. Trimming removed 6 bases from V and 3 bases from J, with 9 bases in between. Germline loops: CDR1 DFQATT, CDR2 SNEGSKA (reference sequence). The CDR3 DNA is TGCAGTGCCCCTGGGGGCTACGAGCAGTACTTC. Translating it yields CSAPGGYEQYF.

The chain uses TRBV28 and TRBJ2-3; D unclear. V shed 1 base and J shed 0 bases, with 14 bases lying between them. The CDR3 extends over 17 amino acids. In germline, CDR1 is MDHEN, CDR2 SYDVKM. The CDR3 loop is CASSLYAAGLSTDTQYF. Written as DNA, the CDR3 is TGTGCCAGCAGTTTATATGCAGCAGGTTTAAGCACAGATACGCAGTATTTT.

The chain combines TRBV12-2 with TRBJ2-5; the table assigns TRBD1, which was not confirmed against the DNA. TRBV12-2 is designated a pseudogene. The CDR3 spans 15 residues. Here the CDR3 reads CASRSPQGAEETQYF. The DNA of the CDR3 is TGTGCAAGTCGCTCACCCCAGGGGGCTGAAGAGACCCAGTACTTC.

The chain carries TRBV6-6 and TRBJ2-5, with D unclear. Germline V gene sequence: CDR1 MNHNY, CDR2 SVGAGI (reference sequence). CDR3 length: 12 amino acids. V lost 0 bases and J 8 bases, leaving 7 bases between the germline ends. The CDR3 nucleotides are TGTGCCAGCAGTTACTCCGAATTAACCCAGTACTTC. It translates to CASSYSELTQYF.

V gene TRBV7-2 combines with J gene TRBJ2-7, with D perhaps TRBD1 (6 bases). CDR3 size: 12 residues. The V gene lost 5 bases and the J gene lost 6 bases, with 11 bases spanning the gap. CDR1 is SGHTA, CDR2 FQGNSA, per germline. CDR3 sequence (DNA): TGTGCCAGCAGCATGGACAGTCTCGAGCAGTACTTC. Its protein is CASSMDSLEQYF.

The chain's CDR3 is CASSPTSSGGDTQYF. The CDR3 DNA follows: TGTGCCAGCAGCCCTACTTCTTCGGGAGGAGATACGCAGTATTTT. V is TRBV7-9 and J is TRBJ2-3, with 7 bases lining up with TRBD2. CDR1 is SEHNR and CDR2 is FQNEAQ in the germline V gene (reference sequence). The CDR3 is 15 residues long. V shed 5 bases and J 5 bases; nucleotides not matched to a gene: 10.

V is TRBV7-9 and J is TRBJ2-2; D not resolved. CDR1 and CDR2 (germline): SEHNR, FQNEAQ (reference sequence). The CDR3 runs 17 residues. V was pared by 8 bases and J by 0 bases, with 19 bases between. DNA of the CDR3: TGTGCCAGCGGCCCTAAGCGCAGGACCGCGAACACCGGGGAGCTGTTTTTT. It yields the protein CASGPKRRTANTGELFF.

This clone has more than one count but fewer than ten. The chain joins TRBV5-4 to TRBJ2-7; 8 nucleotides align to TRBD1. Germline V gives CDR1 SGHNT, CDR2 YYREEE (reference sequence). Trimming took 0 bases from V and 1 from J; bases not matched to a gene: 6. CDR3 length: 16 amino acids. The DNA for the CDR3 is TGTGCCAGCAGCTTGGAGGTTGGACAGGGATCCTACGAGCAGTACGTC. Translating it yields CASSLEVGQGSYEQYV.

This chain links TRBV29-1 with TRBJ1-4, with D hard to call. The ends were cut back, 6 bases at V and 1 base at J, with 9 bases in the middle. Germline lookup yields CDR1 SQVTM and CDR2 ANQGSEA. The CDR3 contains 13 residues. The CDR3 reads CSVKLRTNEKLFF. CDR3 nucleotides: TGCAGCGTGAAACTGAGAACTAATGAAAAACTGTTTTTT.

V and J are TRBV19 and TRBJ1-2; D remains ambiguous. CDR3 size: 12 residues. Trimming cost V 3 bases and J 4 bases, with 6 bases left between them. The germline V gene has CDR1 LNHDA and CDR2 SQIVND (reference sequence). The CDR3 reads CASSIVSYGYTF. The CDR3 nucleotides read TGTGCCAGTAGTATTGTGAGCTATGGCTACACCTTC.

This chain connects TRBV5-1 to TRBJ2-5; possible D gene TRBD2, 5 bases. V was trimmed by 0 bases and J by 0 bases, leaving 12 bases between them. The CDR3 sequence is 16 residues long. CDR1 and CDR2 (germline): SGHRS, YFSETQ. CDR3 region: CASSLEPSSYQETQYF. CDR3 in DNA: TGCGCCAGCAGCTTGGAACCTAGCAGTTACCAAGAGACCCAGTACTTC.

The CDR3 here is CSVNDRGEDGELFF. CDR3 DNA sequence: TGCAGCGTTAACGACAGGGGTGAGGACGGGGAGCTGTTTTTT. The rearrangement links TRBV29-1 to TRBJ2-2; 8 bases map to TRBD1. Germline V gene lookup returns CDR1 SQVTM and CDR2 ANQGSEA. The CDR3 extends over 14 amino acids. V was pared by 5 bases and J by 7 bases, with 9 bases of the junction left unmatched.

The table lists this clone with a few counts. The V and J genes are TRBV5-1 and TRBJ2-5; D ambiguous. V lost 0 bases and J 5 bases, leaving 17 bases between the germline ends. The CDR3 totals 16 residues. The germline V gene has CDR1 SGHRS and CDR2 YFSETQ. DNA for the CDR3: TGCGCCAGCAGCTTGGGGCCCTCCCAGAGGTCGGAGACCCAGTACTTC. Translation gives CASSLGPSQRSETQYF.

This rearrangement joins TRBV28 to TRBJ1-2; D not resolved. The V gene's germline CDR1 is MDHEN and CDR2 SYDVKM. CDR3 length: 13 residues. Trimming shortened V by 3 bases and J by 8 bases, and 13 bases separated the two germline ends. The CDR3 DNA is TGTGCCAGCAGTTTGCAAAACCCCAACGGCTACACCTTC. Translated, it gives CASSLQNPNGYTF.

This chain links TRBV11-3 with TRBJ2-5, with D perhaps TRBD1 (6 bases). Germline-derived CDR1 and CDR2 are SGHNT and YENEEA. Trimming pared 1 base from V and 5 bases from J, leaving 11 bases between. The CDR3 runs to 14 residues. The chain's CDR3 is CASSLVSGVETQYF. CDR3 sequence (DNA): TGTGCCAGCAGCTTAGTGTCAGGGGTCGAGACCCAGTACTTC. The full variable domain, completed using reference TRBV11-3 and TRBJ2-5, is EAGVVQSPRYKIIEKKQPVAFWCNPISGHNTLYWYLQNLGQGPELLIRYENEEAVDDSQLPKDRFSAERLKGVDSTLKIQPAELGDSAVYLCASSLVSGVETQYFGPGTRLLVL.

The genes are TRBV30 and TRBJ1-1; TRBD1 is a possible D gene (5 bases). The CDR3 runs to 15 residues. The V gene lost 5 bases and the J gene lost 5 bases, with 21 bases spanning the gap. Germline V gene data show CDR1 as GTSNPN and CDR2 as SVGIG (reference sequence). For the CDR3, the DNA is TGTGCCTGGGTCAAAACCGGGAGCTGGGGGACTGAAGCTTTCTTT. Amino acids: CAWVKTGSWGTEAFF.

This clone turned up a few times. This chain uses TRBV30 with TRBJ1-1, with D tentatively TRBD1 (5 bases). The V end was cut by 5 bases, the J end by 11 bases, with 18 bases between. Germline CDR1 GTSNPN, CDR2 SVGIG (reference sequence). The CDR3 extends over 12 amino acids. The CDR3 sequence: CAWVSVTGEAFF. CDR3 nucleotide sequence: TGTGCCTGGGTCTCCGTCACAGGTGAGGCTTTCTTT. Full variable domain (rest looked up from reference TRBV30 and TRBJ1-1): SQTIHQWPATLVQPVGSPLSLECTVEGTSNPNLYWYRQAAGRGLQLLFYSVGIGQISSEVPQNLSASRPQDRQFILSSKKLLLSDSGFYLCAWVSVTGEAFFGQGTRLTVV.

The rearrangement uses TRBV29-1 and TRBJ2-5; no definite D call. The V end was cut by 7 bases, the J end by 2 bases, with 17 bases between. The CDR3 consists of 14 residues. In germline, CDR1 is SQVTM, CDR2 ANQGSEA. The CDR3 DNA reads TGCAGCGCTTATTTGCTTCCCCAACAAGAGACCCAGTACTTC. It specifies CSAYLLPQQETQYF.

This clone was seen a few times. The genes are TRBV9 and TRBJ2-2, with TRBD2 as a possible D gene (6 bases). V was pared by 0 bases and J by 4 bases, with 10 bases between. CDR1 and CDR2 (germline): SGDLS, YYNGEE. This CDR3 is 15 amino acids long. The CDR3 DNA sequence: TGTGCCAGCAGCGTAGGGACGGGAGTCACCGGGGAGCTGTTTTTT. It encodes CASSVGTGVTGELFF.

A word on this clone: The sample holds other DNA sequences that translate to the same CDR3. V is TRBV25-1 and J is TRBJ1-2; no firm D call. The length of the CDR3 is 11 residues. Germline values: CDR1 MGHDK, CDR2 SYGVNS. V was shortened by 2 bases and J by 8 bases, with 6 bases between the two germline ends. The CDR3 DNA follows: TGTGCCAGCAGTGAAGGGAGCGGCTACACCTTC. Translation gives CASSEGSGYTF.

This clone was observed a handful of times. The chain links TRBV7-2 to TRBJ2-5; D tentatively reads TRBD1 or TRBD2 (5 bases each). CDR1 and CDR2 (germline): SGHTA, FQGNSA. CDR3 length: 13 residues. V lost 5 bases to trimming and J lost 5 bases, with 12 bases between them. The CDR3 nucleotides are TGTGCCAGCAGCCCGGGACCCCCGGAGACCCAGTACTTC. This codes for CASSPGPPETQYF.